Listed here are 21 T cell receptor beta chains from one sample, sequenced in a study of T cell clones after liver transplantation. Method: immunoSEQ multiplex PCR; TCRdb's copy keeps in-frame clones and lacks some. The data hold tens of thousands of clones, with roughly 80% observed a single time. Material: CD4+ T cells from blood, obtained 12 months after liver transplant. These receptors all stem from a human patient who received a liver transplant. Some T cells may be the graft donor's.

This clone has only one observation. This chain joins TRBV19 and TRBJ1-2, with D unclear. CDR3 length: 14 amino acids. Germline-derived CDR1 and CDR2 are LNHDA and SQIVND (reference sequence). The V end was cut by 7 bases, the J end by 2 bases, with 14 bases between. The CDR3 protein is CASTPTRQNYGYTF. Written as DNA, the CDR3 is TGTGCCAGTACCCCCACGAGGCAGAACTATGGCTACACCTTC. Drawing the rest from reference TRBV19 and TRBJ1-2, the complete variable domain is DGGITQSPKYLFRKEGQNVTLSCEQNLNHDAMYWYRQDPGQGLRLIYYSQIVNDFQKGDIAEGYSVSREKKESFPLTVTSAQKNPTAFYLCASTPTRQNYGYTFGSGTRLTVV.

The DNA for the CDR3 is TGCGCCAGCAGAAAGCTCTACAATGAGCAGTTCTTC. Translating it yields CASRKLYNEQFF. The J gene is TRBJ2-1, the V gene TRBV10-2; D unclear. Trimming cost V 6 bases and J 3 bases, with 6 bases left between them. The CDR3 runs to 12 residues. The V gene's germline CDR1 is WSHSY and CDR2 SAAADI.

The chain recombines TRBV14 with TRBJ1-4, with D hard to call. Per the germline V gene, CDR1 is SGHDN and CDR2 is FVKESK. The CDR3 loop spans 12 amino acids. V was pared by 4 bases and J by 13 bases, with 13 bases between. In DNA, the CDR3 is TGTGCCAGCAGCCGAATGGCGGACGGACTGTTTTTT. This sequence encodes CASSRMADGLFF.

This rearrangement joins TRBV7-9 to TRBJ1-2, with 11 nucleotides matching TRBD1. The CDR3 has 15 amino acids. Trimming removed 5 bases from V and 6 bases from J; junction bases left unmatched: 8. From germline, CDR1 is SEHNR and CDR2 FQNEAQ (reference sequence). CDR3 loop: CASSIGQGANDGYTF. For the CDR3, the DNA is TGTGCCAGCAGCATTGGACAGGGGGCGAATGATGGCTACACCTTC.

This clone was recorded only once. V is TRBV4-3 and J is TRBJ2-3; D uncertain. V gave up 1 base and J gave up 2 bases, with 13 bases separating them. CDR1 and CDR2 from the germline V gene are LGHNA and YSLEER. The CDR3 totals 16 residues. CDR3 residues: CASSQGPETYTDTQYF. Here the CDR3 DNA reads TGCGCCAGCAGCCAAGGCCCGGAAACCTACACAGATACGCAGTATTTT.

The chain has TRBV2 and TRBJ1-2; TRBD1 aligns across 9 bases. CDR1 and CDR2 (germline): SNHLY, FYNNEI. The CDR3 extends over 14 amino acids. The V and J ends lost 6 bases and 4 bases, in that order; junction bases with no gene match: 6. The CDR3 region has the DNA TGTGCCAGCAGCCCCGGGACAGGGAGCTATGGCTACACCTTC. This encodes CASSPGTGSYGYTF.

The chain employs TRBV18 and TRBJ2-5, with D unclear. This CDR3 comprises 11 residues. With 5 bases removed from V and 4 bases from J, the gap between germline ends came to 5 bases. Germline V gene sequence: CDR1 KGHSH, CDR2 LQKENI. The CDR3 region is CASSNTETQYF. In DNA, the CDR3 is TGTGCCAGCTCAAACACAGAGACCCAGTACTTC. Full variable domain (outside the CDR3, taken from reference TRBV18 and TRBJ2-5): NAGVMQNPRHLVRRRGQEARLRCSPMKGHSHVYWYRQLPEEGLKFMVYLQKENIIDESGMPKERFSAEFPKEGPSILRIQQVVRGDSAAYFCASSNTETQYFGPGTRLLVL.

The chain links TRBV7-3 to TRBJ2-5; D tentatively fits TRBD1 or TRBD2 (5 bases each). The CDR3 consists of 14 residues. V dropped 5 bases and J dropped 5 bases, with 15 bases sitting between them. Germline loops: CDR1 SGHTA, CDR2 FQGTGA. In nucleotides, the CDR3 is TGTGCCAGCAGCCCCGTAGGGACGAGGGAGACCCAGTACTTC. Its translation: CASSPVGTRETQYF.

The CDR3 region has the DNA TGTGCCAGCAGTCCCTCTGGGGCCAACGTCCTGACTTTC. Amino acid sequence: CASSPSGANVLTF. The chain is built from TRBV27 and TRBJ2-6; D is unclear. The CDR3 spans 13 residues. The germline V gene encodes CDR1 MNHEY and CDR2 SMNVEV (reference sequence). V was cut by 5 bases and J by 0 bases, with 2 bases left in between.

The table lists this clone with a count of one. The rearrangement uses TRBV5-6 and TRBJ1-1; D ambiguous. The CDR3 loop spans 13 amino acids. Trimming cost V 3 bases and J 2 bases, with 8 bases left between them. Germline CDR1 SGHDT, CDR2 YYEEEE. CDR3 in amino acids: CASSYRSNTEAFF. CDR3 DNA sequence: TGTGCCAGCAGCTATCGATCTAACACTGAAGCTTTCTTT.

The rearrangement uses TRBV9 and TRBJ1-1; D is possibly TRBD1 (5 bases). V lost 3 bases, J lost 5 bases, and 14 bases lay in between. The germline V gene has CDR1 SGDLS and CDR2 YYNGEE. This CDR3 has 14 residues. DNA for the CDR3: TGTGCCAGCAGCGCCAGGGAGGGGTGGACTGAAGCTTTCTTT. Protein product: CASSAREGWTEAFF. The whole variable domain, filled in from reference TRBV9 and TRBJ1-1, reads DSGVTQTPKHLITATGQRVTLRCSPRSGDLSVYWYQQSLDQGLQFLIQYYNGEERAKGNILERFSAQQFPDLHSELNLSSLELGDSALYFCASSAREGWTEAFFGQGTRLTVV.

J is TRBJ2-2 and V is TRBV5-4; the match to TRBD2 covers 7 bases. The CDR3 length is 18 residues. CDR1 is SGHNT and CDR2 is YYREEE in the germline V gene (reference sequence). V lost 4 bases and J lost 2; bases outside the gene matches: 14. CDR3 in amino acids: CASSPTGGRNVNTGELFF. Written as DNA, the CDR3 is TGTGCCAGCAGCCCGACTGGCGGGAGAAACGTAAACACCGGGGAGCTGTTTTTT.

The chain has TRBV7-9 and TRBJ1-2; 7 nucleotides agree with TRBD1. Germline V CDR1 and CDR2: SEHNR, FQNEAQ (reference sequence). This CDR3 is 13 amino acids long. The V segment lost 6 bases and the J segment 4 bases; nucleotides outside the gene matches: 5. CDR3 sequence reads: CASSTGEGYGYTF. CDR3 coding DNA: TGTGCCAGCAGTACAGGGGAGGGCTATGGCTACACCTTC.

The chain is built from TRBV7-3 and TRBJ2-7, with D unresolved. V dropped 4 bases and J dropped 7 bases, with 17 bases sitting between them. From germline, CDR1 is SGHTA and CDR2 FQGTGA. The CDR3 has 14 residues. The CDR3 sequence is CASSSAGALVEQYF. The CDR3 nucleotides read TGTGCCAGCAGCTCGGCAGGCGCATTGGTAGAGCAGTACTTC.

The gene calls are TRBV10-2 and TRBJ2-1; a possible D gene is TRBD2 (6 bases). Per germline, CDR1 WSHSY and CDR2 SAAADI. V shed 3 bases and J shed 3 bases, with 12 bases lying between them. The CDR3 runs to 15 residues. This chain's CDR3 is CASSDTGLVYNEQFF. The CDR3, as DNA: TGCGCCAGCAGTGACACGGGACTGGTCTACAATGAGCAGTTCTTC.

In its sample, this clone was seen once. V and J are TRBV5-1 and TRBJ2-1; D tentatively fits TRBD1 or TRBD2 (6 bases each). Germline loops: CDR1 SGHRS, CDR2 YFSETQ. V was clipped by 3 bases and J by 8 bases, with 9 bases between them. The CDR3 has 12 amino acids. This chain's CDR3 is CASSYRDYEQFF. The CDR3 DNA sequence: TGCGCCAGCAGCTACAGGGACTATGAGCAGTTCTTC. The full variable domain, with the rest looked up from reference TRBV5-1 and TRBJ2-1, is KAGVTQTPRYLIKTRGQQVTLSCSPISGHRSVSWYQQTPGQGLQFLFEYFSETQRNKGNFPGRFSGRQFSNSRSEMNVSTLELGDSALYLCASSYRDYEQFFGPGTRLTVL.

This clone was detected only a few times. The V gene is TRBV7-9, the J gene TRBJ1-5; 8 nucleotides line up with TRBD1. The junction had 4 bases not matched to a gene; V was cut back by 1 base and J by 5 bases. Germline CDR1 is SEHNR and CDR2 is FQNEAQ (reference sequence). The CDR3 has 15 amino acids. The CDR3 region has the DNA TGTGCCAGCAGCTTAGATAGGACAGGGTATCAGCCCCAGCATTTT. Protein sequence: CASSLDRTGYQPQHF.

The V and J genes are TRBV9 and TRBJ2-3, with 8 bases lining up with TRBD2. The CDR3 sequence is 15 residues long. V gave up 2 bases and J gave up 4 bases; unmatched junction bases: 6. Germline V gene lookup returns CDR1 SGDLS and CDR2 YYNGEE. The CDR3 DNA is TGTGCCAGCAGCGTCACCGGGACTAGGTCAGATACGCAGTATTTT. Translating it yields CASSVTGTRSDTQYF. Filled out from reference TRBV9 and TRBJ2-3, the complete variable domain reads DSGVTQTPKHLITATGQRVTLRCSPRSGDLSVYWYQQSLDQGLQFLIQYYNGEERAKGNILERFSAQQFPDLHSELNLSSLELGDSALYFCASSVTGTRSDTQYFGPGTRLTVL.

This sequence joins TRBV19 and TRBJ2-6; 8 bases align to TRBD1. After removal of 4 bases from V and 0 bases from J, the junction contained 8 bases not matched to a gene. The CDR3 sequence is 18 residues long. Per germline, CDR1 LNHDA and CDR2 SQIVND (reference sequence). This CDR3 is CASSTRQGIYSGANVLTF. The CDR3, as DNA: TGTGCCAGTAGTACCCGACAGGGGATTTACTCTGGGGCCAACGTCCTGACTTTC.

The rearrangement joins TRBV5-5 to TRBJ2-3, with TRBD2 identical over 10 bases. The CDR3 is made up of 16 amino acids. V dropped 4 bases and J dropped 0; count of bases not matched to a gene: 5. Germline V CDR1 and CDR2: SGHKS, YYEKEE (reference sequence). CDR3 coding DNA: TGTGCCAGCAGCCCTGGACTAGCGGAAAGCACAGATACGCAGTATTTT. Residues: CASSPGLAESTDTQYF.

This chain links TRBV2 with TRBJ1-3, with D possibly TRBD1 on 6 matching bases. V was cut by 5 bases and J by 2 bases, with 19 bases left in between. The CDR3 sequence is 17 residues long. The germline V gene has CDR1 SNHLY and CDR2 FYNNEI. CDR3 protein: CASSSQRAGGPGNTIYF. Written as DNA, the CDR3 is TGTGCCAGCAGTTCTCAAAGGGCCGGGGGCCCTGGAAACACCATATATTTT.